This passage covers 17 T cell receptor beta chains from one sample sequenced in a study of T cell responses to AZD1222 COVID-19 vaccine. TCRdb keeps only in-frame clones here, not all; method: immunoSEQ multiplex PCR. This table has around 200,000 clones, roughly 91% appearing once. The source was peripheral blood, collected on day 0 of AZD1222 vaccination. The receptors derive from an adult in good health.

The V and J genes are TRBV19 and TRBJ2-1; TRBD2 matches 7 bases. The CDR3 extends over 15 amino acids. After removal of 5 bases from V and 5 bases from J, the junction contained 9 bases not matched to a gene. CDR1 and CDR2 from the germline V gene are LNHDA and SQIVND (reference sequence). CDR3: CASSLLGRGNNEQFF. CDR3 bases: TGTGCCAGTAGTCTATTGGGGAGGGGAAACAATGAGCAGTTCTTC.

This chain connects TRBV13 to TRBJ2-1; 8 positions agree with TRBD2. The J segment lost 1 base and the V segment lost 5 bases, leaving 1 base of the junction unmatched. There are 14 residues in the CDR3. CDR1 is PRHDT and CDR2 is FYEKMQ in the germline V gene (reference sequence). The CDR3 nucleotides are TGTGCCAGCAGCAAGCGGGAGTCCTACAATGAGCAGTTCTTC. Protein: CASSKRESYNEQFF.

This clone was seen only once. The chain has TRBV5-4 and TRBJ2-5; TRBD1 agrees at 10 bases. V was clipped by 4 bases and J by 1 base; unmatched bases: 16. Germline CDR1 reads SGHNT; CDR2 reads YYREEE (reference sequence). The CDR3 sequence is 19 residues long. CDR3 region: CASSLIDPATGGSQETQYF. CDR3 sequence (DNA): TGTGCCAGCAGCCTGATCGACCCGGCGACAGGGGGCTCCCAAGAGACCCAGTACTTC.

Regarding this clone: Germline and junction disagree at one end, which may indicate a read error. The CDR3 here is CASREGTGYGYTF. The CDR3 region has the DNA TGTGCCAGCAGGGAAGGGACCGGCTATGGCTACACCTTC. The V call is TRBV2, the J call TRBJ1-2, with D maybe TRBD1 (5 bases). The length of the CDR3 is 13 residues. Germline assignment: CDR1 SNHLY and CDR2 FYNNEI.

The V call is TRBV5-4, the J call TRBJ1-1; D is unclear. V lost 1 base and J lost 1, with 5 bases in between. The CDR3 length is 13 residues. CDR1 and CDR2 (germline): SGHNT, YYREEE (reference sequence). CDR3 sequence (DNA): TGTGCCAGCAGCTTGACAGCGAACACTGAAGCTTTCTTT. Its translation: CASSLTANTEAFF.

The CDR3: CASSLSDRGRDFYGYTF. The CDR3 bases are TGTGCCAGCAGCCTATCGGACAGGGGACGGGACTTCTATGGCTACACCTTC. This chain connects TRBV7-9 to TRBJ1-2, with 9 bases fitting TRBD1. The V gene end was trimmed by 5 bases and the J gene end by 4 bases; junction bases not matched to a gene: 14. CDR1 and CDR2 from the germline V gene are SEHNR and FQNEAQ (reference sequence). There are 17 residues in the CDR3.

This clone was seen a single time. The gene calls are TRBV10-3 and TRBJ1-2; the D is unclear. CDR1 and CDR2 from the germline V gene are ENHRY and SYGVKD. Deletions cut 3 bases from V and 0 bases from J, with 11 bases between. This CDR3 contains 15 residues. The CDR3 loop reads CAISEGRPPNYGYTF. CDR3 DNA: TGTGCCATCAGTGAAGGGCGGCCCCCTAACTATGGCTACACCTTC.

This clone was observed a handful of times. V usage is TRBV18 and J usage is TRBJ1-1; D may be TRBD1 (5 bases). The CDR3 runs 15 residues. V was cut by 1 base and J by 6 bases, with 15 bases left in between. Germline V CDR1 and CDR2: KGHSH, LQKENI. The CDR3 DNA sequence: TGTGCCAGCTCACCACAGTGGGCCCAACAGGCTGAAGCTTTCTTT. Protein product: CASSPQWAQQAEAFF. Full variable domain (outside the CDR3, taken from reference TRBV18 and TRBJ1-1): NAGVMQNPRHLVRRRGQEARLRCSPMKGHSHVYWYRQLPEEGLKFMVYLQKENIIDESGMPKERFSAEFPKEGPSILRIQQVVRGDSAAYFCASSPQWAQQAEAFFGQGTRLTVV.

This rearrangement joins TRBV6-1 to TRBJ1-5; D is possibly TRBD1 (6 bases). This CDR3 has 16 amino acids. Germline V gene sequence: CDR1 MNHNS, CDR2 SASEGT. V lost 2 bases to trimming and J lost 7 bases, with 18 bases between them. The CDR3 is CASSERRTRGWQPQHF. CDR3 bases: TGTGCCAGCAGTGAAAGGCGTACCAGGGGCTGGCAGCCCCAGCATTTT.

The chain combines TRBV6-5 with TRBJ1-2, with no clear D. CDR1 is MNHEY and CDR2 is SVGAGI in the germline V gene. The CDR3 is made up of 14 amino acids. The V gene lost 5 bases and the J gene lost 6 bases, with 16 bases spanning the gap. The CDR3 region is CASSTGSPRHGYTF. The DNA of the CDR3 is TGTGCCAGCAGTACCGGGAGTCCCCGGCATGGCTACACCTTC.

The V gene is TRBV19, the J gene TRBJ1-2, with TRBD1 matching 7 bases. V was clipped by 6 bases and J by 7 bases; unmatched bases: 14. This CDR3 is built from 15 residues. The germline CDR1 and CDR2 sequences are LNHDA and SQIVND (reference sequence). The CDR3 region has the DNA TGTGCCAGTAGAACCCCGACAGGGAACTATGCTGGCTACACCTTC. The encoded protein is CASRTPTGNYAGYTF.

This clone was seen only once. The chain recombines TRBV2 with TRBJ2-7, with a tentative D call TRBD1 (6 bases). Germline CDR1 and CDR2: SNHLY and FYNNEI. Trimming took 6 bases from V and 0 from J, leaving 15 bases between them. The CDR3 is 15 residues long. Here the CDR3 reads CASSAGDVSSYEQYF. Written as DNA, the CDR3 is TGTGCCAGCAGCGCAGGGGACGTAAGCTCCTACGAGCAGTACTTC. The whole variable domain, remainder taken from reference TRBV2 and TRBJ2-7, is EPEVTQTPSHQVTQMGQEVILRCVPISNHLYFYWYRQILGQKVEFLVSFYNNEISEKSEIFDDQFSVERPDGSNFTLKIRSTKLEDSAMYFCASSAGDVSSYEQYFGPGTRLTVT.

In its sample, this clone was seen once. The CDR3 region has the DNA TGTGCCAGCAGCCTTGGGGACAGGGGGACCTACGAGCAGTACTTC. Its translation: CASSLGDRGTYEQYF. The V call is TRBV14, the J call TRBJ2-7, with 11 bases identical to TRBD1. The germline V gene encodes CDR1 SGHDN and CDR2 FVKESK. Trimming at V came to 4 bases and at J to 2 bases, leaving 4 bases not matched to a gene. The length of the CDR3 is 15 residues.

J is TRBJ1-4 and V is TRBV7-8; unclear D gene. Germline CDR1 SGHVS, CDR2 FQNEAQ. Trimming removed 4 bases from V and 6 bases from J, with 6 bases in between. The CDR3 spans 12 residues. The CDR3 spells CASSSNDEKLFF. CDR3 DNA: TGTGCCAGCAGCTCAAACGATGAAAAACTGTTTTTT.

The CDR3 is CASRTAGGPNYGYTF. The CDR3 bases are TGTGCCAGCAGGACTGCAGGGGGACCTAACTATGGCTACACCTTC. This chain links TRBV28 with TRBJ1-2; TRBD1 aligns across 7 bases. Germline V gene data show CDR1 as MDHEN and CDR2 as SYDVKM. The CDR3 spans 15 residues. J lost 0 bases, V lost 6 bases, and 7 bases had no gene match.

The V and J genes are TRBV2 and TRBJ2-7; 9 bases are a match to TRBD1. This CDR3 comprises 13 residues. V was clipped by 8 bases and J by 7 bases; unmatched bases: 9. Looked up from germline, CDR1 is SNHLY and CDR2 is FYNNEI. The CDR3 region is CASGGRQGGEQYF. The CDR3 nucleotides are TGTGCCAGCGGTGGTCGACAGGGGGGGGAGCAGTACTTC.

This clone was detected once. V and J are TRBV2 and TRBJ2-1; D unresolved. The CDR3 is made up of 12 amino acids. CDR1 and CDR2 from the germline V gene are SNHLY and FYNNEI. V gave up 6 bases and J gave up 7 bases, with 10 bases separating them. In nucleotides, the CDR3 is TGTGCCAGCAGCCGAAATCAGAATGAGCAGTTCTTC. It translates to CASSRNQNEQFF.